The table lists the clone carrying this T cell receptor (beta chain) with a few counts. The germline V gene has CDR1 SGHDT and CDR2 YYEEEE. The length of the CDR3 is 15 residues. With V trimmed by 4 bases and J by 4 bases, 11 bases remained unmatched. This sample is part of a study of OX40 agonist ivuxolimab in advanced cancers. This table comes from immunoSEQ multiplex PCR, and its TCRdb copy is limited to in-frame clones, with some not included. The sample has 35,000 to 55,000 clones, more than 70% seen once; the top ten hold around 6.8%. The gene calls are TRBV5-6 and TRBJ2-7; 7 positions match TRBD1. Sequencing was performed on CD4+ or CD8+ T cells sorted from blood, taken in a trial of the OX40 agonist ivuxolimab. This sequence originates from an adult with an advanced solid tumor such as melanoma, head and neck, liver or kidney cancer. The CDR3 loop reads CASSLLPGGRYEQYF. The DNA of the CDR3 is TGTGCCAGCAGCCTACTGCCAGGGGGTAGGTACGAGCAGTACTTC.